Listed here is a single T cell receptor (beta chain). Antigen unknown. This sample stems from a study of cytomegalovirus exposure and HLA in healthy donors. The study's findings and limits: Among TCR beta chains, those listed as cytomegalovirus-associated numbered 164. Within an earlier analysis, most TCR beta V segments proved productive either about 90% or about 30% of the time. A later analysis linked a missense DCLRE1C variant to TCR beta V- and J-gene trimming.

This PCR relied on a set of 60 Vbeta primers and 13 Jbeta primers. The method was immunoSEQ multiplex PCR; TCRdb's version includes in-frame clones alone and lacks a portion of them. The table shows around 99,000 clones, with about four fifths occurring only once. The CDR3 extends over 14 amino acids. Germline lookup yields CDR1 SGHRS and CDR2 YFSETQ. This TCR was recovered from a woman aged 25 to 45 in good health and CMV-seronegative. The sample taken for sequencing was PBMCs. The rearrangement uses TRBV5-1 and TRBJ2-5, with 9 positions matching TRBD1. The J call is uncertain, as TRBJ2-7 better fits the DNA end. Here the CDR3 reads CASSRTGDSYEQYF. Here the CDR3 DNA reads TGCGCCAGCTCGAGGACAGGGGACTCCTACGAGCAGTACTTC.